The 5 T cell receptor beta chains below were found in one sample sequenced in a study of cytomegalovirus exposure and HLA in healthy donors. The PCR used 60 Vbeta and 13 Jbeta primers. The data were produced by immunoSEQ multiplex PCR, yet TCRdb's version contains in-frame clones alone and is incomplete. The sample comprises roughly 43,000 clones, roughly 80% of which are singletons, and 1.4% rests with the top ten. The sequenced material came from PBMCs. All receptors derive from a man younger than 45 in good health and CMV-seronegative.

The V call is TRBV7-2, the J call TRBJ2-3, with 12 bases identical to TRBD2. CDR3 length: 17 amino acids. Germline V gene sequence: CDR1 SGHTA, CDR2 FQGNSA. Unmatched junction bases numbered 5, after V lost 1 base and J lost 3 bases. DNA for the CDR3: TGTGCCAGCAGCTTAGATTGGCTAGCGGGAGGGACAGATACGCAGTATTTT. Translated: CASSLDWLAGGTDTQYF.

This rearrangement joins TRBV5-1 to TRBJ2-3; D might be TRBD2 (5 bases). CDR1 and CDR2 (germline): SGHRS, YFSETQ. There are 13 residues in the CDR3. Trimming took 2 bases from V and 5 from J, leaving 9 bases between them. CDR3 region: CASSFSAKDTQYF. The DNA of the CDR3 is TGCGCCAGCAGCTTTAGCGCTAAAGATACGCAGTATTTT.

CDR3 sequence (DNA): TGTGCCAGCAGCCCGCGGGCTAGCGGGGACAATGAGCAGTTCTTC. Translated, it gives CASSPRASGDNEQFF. The V call is TRBV7-9, the J call TRBJ2-1; 9 positions match TRBD2. CDR3 length: 15 residues. Germline CDR1 SEHNR, CDR2 FQNEAQ (reference sequence). With V trimmed by 5 bases and J by 5 bases, 7 bases remained unmatched.

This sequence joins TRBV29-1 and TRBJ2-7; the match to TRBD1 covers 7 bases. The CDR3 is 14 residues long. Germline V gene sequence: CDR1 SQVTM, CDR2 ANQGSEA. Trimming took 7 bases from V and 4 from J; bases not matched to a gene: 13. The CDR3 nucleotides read TGCAGCGCCTCAAGGGGGACAGCGTCGTACGAGCAGTACTTC. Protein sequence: CSASRGTASYEQYF.

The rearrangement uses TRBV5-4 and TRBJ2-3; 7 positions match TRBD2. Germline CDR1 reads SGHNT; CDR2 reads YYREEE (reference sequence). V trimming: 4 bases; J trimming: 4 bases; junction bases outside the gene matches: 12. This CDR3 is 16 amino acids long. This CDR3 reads CASSQRDLGGPDTQYF. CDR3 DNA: TGTGCCAGCAGCCAGCGGGACCTAGGAGGGCCAGATACGCAGTATTTT.